This T cell receptor (beta chain) was profiled in a study of type 1 regulatory T cells. Study overall: T-allo10 is an in vitro-generated, Tr1-enriched CD4 T cell product specific for alloantigen.

TCRdb re-called the reads with MiXCR, one entry per CDR3 protein. The table lists about 14,000 distinct CDR3 sequences, 12% to 15% of them singletons. There are many counts of this clonotype. Its antigen is unidentified. Germline trimming cut 0 bases from V and 3 bases from J; bases unmatched to any gene: 11. Germline V gene data show CDR1 as SGDLS and CDR2 as YYNGEE. The CDR3 has 17 amino acids. The chain couples TRBV9 to TRBJ2-7; TRBD2 matches at 8 bases. The sequencing sample was made of cultured T cells, either the whole culture or a sorted T cell fraction (not recorded which). The receptor's source is a human donor in good health. The CDR3 protein is CASSVGRGSGGLYEQYF. The CDR3 nucleotides are TGTGCCAGCAGCGTAGGAAGGGGGAGCGGGGGACTCTACGAGCAGTACTTC.